In its sample, the clone carrying this TCR beta chain was seen many times. No antigen is known for it. This specimen belongs to a study of regulatory T cells in long-lasting Graves disease. Study-level points and caveats: Persistent patients had more shared public clonotypes (around 3,000) than new patients (about 1,000).

Time point noted: newly diagnosed GD, antithyroid drugs for less than 3 months. Researchers made the TCR library from RNA that was extracted from PBMCs. Investigators prepared the TCR beta libraries by applying iRepertoire HTBI primers and Arm-PCR of CDR3 regions. TCRdb independently ran MiXCR on the multiplex PCR reads; one entry per CDR3 protein. This table holds 580,000 or so distinct CDR3 sequences, around 15% found once. CDR1 and CDR2 (germline): GTSNPN, SVGIG (reference sequence). V trimming: 2 bases; J trimming: 7 bases; junction bases outside the gene matches: 8. The CDR3 consists of 15 residues. The sample also formed part of further work on T cells in Graves' hyperthyroidism and ophthalmopathy. From that second work: The study defined stable Graves' hyperthyroidism as no ophthalmopathy progression within 18 months. First-round RT-PCR with HTBI primers amplified the TCR CDR3 region. A model of 13 V-J features distinguished ophthalmopathy from stable hyperthyroidism.

This chain joins TRBV30 and TRBJ2-1; TRBD2 aligns across 10 bases. This sample comprised peripheral blood mononuclear cells (PBMCs), obtained at new diagnosis, from a patient treated with antithyroid drugs. The sequence came from a man between 18 and 35 years old with Graves disease. The CDR3 DNA follows: TGTGCCTGGAGTCATCCGGGACTAGCGTTGAATGAGCAGTTCTTC. Its translation: CAWSHPGLALNEQFF.